This is a list of T cell receptor beta chains from one sample in a study of blood T cells in healthy people across ages. MiXCR, applied by TCRdb to the 5' RACE reads, yields one record per CDR3 protein. The table lists roughly 1.5 million distinct CDR3 sequences, 42% of them singletons. Sequencing was performed on blood. The receptors come from a woman aged 18-29 years in good health. Both conserved end residues are trimmed from each CDR3. The order of the fields is J gene, V gene, CDR3 protein.

J gene: TRBJ1-1; V gene: TRBV7-2; CDR3 protein: ASSTTTGLGTEAF
J gene: TRBJ2-7; V gene: TRBV6-1; CDR3 protein: ASSTQAESYEQY
J gene: TRBJ1-2; V gene: TRBV15; CDR3 protein: ATSRERGLNYGYT
J gene: TRBJ2-1; V gene: TRBV6-2/TRBV6-3; CDR3 protein: ASSLERGGQEQF
J gene: TRBJ1-5; V gene: TRBV27; CDR3 protein: ASSPVVLQPQH
J gene: TRBJ2-1; V gene: TRBV11-1; CDR3 protein: ASSKLGLADYNEQF
J gene: -; V gene: TRBV30; CDR3 protein: AWSVPGTMAETQY
J gene: TRBJ1-1; V gene: TRBV20-1; CDR3 protein: SARDLAEAF
J gene: TRBJ1-1; V gene: TRBV20-1; CDR3 protein: SASQGYTEAF
J gene: TRBJ1-6; V gene: TRBV4-3; CDR3 protein: ASSPGGHRSSPLH
J gene: TRBJ1-2; V gene: TRBV20-1; CDR3 protein: SADSDRGPFGYT
J gene: TRBJ1-1; V gene: TRBV25-1; CDR3 protein: ASSEMGGGTEAF
J gene: TRBJ2-1; V gene: TRBV6-6; CDR3 protein: ASSLPPGQIRHEQF
J gene: TRBJ2-5; V gene: TRBV6-5; CDR3 protein: ASRIAGEETQY
J gene: TRBJ2-2; V gene: TRBV6-2/TRBV6-3; CDR3 protein: ASRARTNTGELF
J gene: TRBJ1-1; V gene: TRBV7-6; CDR3 protein: ASSLGGGRPEAF
J gene: TRBJ2-2; V gene: TRBV6-5; CDR3 protein: ASSRSRAGELF
J gene: TRBJ1-4; V gene: TRBV18; CDR3 protein: ASSPDLVGLTGGPATNEKLF
J gene: TRBJ2-1; V gene: TRBV6-6; CDR3 protein: ASSYSAGSSYNEQF
J gene: TRBJ2-5; V gene: TRBV29-1; CDR3 protein: SVDWYEETQY
J gene: TRBJ1-1; V gene: TRBV4-3; CDR3 protein: ASSQDQGYTEAF
J gene: TRBJ1-4; V gene: TRBV4-1; CDR3 protein: ASSQFTGGTNEKLF
J gene: TRBJ1-5; V gene: TRBV29-1; CDR3 protein: SVAFPGQPQH
J gene: TRBJ2-1; V gene: TRBV7-2; CDR3 protein: ASSHTGIRITNEQF
J gene: TRBJ2-2; V gene: TRBV4-3; CDR3 protein: ASEPVGGVAGELF
J gene: TRBJ2-4; V gene: TRBV4-3; CDR3 protein: ASSQDRGGLNIQY
J gene: TRBJ2-4; V gene: TRBV7-3; CDR3 protein: ASSFLADNEQY
J gene: -; V gene: TRBV5-1; CDR3 protein: ASSLAKGGGYEQY
J gene: TRBJ1-1; V gene: TRBV5-1; CDR3 protein: ASSLYSGARMNTEAF
J gene: TRBJ1-2; V gene: TRBV7-2; CDR3 protein: ASTRGFANYGYT
J gene: TRBJ1-1; V gene: TRBV12-5; CDR3 protein: ASGTSNTEAF
J gene: TRBJ2-1; V gene: TRBV20-1; CDR3 protein: SARVPPGLSHNEQH
J gene: TRBJ2-1; V gene: TRBV6-2/TRBV6-3; CDR3 protein: ASSYAGGPYEQF
J gene: TRBJ1-2; V gene: TRBV6-5; CDR3 protein: ASTDGTGDNGYT
J gene: TRBJ1-3; V gene: TRBV14; CDR3 protein: ASSQDLAGSGNTIY
J gene: -; V gene: TRBV6-4; CDR3 protein: ASRVGTSGGKHYEQY
J gene: TRBJ2-1; V gene: TRBV13; CDR3 protein: ASSPDIGNEQF
J gene: TRBJ2-7; V gene: TRBV29-1; CDR3 protein: SVAAGQGAYEQY
J gene: TRBJ2-3; V gene: TRBV29-1; CDR3 protein: SSFQDGGEADTQY
J gene: TRBJ1-1; V gene: TRBV29-1; CDR3 protein: SVSDRMYLNTEAF
J gene: TRBJ2-5; V gene: TRBV10-3; CDR3 protein: AISGALETQY